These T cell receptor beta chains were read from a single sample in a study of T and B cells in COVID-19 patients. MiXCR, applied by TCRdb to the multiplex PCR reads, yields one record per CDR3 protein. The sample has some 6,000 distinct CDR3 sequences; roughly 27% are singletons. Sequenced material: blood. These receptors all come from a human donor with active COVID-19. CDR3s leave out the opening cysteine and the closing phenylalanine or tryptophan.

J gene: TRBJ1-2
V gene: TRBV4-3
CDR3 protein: ASSQDFGGAGYT

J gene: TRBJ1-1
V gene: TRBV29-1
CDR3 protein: SVPSGTEAF

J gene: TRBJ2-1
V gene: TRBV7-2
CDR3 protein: ASSLVGGSSSNEQF

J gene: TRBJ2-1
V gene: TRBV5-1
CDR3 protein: ASSPRTSGPHEQF

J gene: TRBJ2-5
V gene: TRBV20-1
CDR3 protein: SALDGGETQY

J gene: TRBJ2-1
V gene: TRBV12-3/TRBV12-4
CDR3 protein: ASNPTSSYNEQF

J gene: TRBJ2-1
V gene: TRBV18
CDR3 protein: ASSPYSASSYNEQF

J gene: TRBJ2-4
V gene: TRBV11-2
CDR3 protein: ASSFGGSGKNIQY

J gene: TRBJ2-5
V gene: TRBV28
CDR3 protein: ASSPLVLGGETQY

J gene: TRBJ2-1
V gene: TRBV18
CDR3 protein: ASSLGLAEYNEQF

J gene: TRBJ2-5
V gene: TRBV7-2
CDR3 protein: ASSSTGGAETQY

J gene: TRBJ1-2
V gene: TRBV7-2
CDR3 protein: ASSLGLGGPSDYGYT

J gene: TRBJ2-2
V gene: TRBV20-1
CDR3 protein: SAVEGGGELF

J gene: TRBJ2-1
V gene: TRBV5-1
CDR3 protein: ASRVAGSYNEQF

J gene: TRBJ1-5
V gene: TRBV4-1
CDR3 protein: ASSQVAGPRQPQH

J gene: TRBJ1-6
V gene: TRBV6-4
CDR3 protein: ASSDEQGGSPLH

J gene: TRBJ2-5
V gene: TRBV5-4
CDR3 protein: ASSFAAWGGAAAMETQY

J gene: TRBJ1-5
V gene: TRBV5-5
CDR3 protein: ASSLDAYSNQPQH

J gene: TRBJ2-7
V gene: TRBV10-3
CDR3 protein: AIGDSEQY

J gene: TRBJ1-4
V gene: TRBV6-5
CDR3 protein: ASRSFSGREPEKLF

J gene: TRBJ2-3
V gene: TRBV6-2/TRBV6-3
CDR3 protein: ASRKHDTDTQY

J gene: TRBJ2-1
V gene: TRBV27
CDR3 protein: ASSPGVSRGDEQF

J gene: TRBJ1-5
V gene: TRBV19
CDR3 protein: ASSIGATSNQPQH

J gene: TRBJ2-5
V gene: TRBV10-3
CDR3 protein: AISAPDRWFGTQY

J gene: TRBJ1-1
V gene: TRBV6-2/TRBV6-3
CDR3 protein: ASTNPGTDGMNTEAF

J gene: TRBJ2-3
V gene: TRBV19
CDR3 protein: ASSIDRGPDTQY

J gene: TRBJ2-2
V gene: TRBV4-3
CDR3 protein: ASSQEVRRPNTGELF

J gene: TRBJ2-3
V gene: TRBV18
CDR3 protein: ASSSTGGLDTQY

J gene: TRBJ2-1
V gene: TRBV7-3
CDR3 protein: ASSLSSSGSYNEQF

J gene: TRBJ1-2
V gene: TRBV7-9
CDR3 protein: ASSPLWGASNDYGYT

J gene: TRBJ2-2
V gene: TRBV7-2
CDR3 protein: ASSTRVPTGTGELF

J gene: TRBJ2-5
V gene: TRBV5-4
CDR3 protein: ASSTSGPIQETQY

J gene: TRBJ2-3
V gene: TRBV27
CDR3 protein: ATGRTDTQY

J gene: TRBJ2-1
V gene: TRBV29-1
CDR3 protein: STGQGYNEQF

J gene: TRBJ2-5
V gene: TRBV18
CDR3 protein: ASSPLGASQTQY

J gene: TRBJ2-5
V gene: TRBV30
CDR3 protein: AWIRITGTL

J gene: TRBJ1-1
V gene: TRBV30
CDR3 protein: AWSPGHTEAF

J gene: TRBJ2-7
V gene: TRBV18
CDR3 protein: ASSPERHLLSYEQY

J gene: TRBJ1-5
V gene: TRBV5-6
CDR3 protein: ASSRDRLGQPQH

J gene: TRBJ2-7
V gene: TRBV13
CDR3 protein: AGPGTSSEQY

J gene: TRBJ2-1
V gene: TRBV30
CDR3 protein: AWSVKGTSTSEQF

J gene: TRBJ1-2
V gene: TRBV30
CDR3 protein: AWTKSRTGGT

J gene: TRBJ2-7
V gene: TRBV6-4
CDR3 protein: ASSHASSSYEQY

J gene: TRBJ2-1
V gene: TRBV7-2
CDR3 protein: ASSRMPRYNEQF

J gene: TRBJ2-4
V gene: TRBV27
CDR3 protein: ASSFGQELAKNIQY